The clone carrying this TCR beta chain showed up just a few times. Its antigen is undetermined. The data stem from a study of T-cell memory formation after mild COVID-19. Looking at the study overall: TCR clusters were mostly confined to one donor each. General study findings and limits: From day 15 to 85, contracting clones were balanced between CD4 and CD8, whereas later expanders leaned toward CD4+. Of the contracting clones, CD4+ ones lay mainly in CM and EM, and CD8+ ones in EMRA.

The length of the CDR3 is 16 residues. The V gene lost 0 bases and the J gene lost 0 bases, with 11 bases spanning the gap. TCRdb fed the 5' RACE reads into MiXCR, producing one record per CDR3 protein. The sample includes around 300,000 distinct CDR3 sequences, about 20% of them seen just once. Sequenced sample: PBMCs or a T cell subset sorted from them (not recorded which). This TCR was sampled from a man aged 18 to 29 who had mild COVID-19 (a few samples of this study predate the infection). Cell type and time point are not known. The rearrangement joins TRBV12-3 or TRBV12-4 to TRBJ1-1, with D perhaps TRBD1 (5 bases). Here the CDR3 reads CASSLAGGILNTEAFF. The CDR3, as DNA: TGTGCCAGCAGTTTAGCGGGGGGGATTTTGAACACTGAAGCTTTCTTT.